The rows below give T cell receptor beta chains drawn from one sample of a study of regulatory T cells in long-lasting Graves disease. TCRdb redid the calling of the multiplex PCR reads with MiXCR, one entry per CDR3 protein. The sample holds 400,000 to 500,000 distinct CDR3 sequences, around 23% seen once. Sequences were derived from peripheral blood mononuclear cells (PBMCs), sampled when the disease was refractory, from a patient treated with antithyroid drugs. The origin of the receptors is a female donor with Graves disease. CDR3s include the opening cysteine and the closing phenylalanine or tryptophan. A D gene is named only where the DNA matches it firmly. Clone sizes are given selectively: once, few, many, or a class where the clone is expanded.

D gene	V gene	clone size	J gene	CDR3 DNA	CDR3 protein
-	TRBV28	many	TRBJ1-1	TGTGCCAGCAGTGTAGGTGGCACTGAAGCTTTCTTT	CASSVGGTEAFF
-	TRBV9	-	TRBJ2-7	TGTGCCAGCAGCGTAGGCGGACAAACCTACGAGCAGTACTTC	CASSVGGQTYEQYF
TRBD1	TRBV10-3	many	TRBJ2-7	TGTGCCATCAGCCTACAGGGGAGTACCTACGAGCAGTACTTC	CAISLQGSTYEQYF
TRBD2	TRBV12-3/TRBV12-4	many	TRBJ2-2	TGTGCCAGCAGTTTAGCGGCTAGCGGGAGTACCGGGGAGCTGTTTTTT	CASSLAASGSTGELFF
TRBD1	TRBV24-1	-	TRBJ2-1	TGTGCCGCCAGTGCCAGAGGACAGGTTCGGGACAATGAGCAGTTCTTC	CAASARGQVRDNEQFF
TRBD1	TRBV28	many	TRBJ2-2	TGTGCCAGCAGTTTCACAGGGGCGGCCGGGGAGCTGTTTTTT	CASSFTGAAGELFF
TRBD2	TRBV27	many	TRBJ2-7	TGTGCCAGCAGTTTTAGCGGGCAACTACGCGAGCAGTACTTC	CASSFSGQLREQYF
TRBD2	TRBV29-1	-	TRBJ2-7	TGCAGCGTTGAATCAAAAGGGCGGGAGAGGGTCTACGAGCAGTACTTC	CSVESKGRERVYEQYF
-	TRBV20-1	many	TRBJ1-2	TGCAGTGGGGCGGGACCATATAACTATGGCTACACCTTC	CSGAGPYNYGYTF
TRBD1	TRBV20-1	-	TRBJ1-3	TGCAGTGCTAGACGGGGCAGGGGGAGGCCTGGAAACACCATATATTTT	CSARRGRGRPGNTIYF
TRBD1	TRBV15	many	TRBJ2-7	TGTGCCACCAGCAGGGATCGACAGGGGCGGTTTTACTACGAGCAGTACTTC	CATSRDRQGRFYYEQYF
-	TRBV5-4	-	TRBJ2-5	TGTGCCAGCAGCTTGTTGTACGTCCGGGAGACCCAGTACTTC	CASSLLYVRETQYF
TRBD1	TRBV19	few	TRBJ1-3	TGTGCCAGTAGTCGGGACAGCTCTTCTGGAAACACCATATATTTT	CASSRDSSSGNTIYF
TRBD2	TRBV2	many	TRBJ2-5	TGTGCCAGCAGTGAAGACGGCGGGAGGGCCCGCGAGACCCAGTACTTC	CASSEDGGRARETQYF
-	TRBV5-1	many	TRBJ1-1	TGCGCCAGCAGCTCGGACCTGAACACTGAAGCTTTCTTT	CASSSDLNTEAFF
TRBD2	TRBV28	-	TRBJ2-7	TGTGCCAGCAGGGGGGGGGGACTAGCGGCCTACGAGCAGTACTTC	CASRGGGLAAYEQYF
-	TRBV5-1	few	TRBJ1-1	TGCGCCAGCAGCTTAGAGGAACGGGGTCTGGCTGAAGCTTTCTTT	CASSLEERGLAEAFF
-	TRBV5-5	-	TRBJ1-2	TGTGCCAGCAGCTCCAAGGGGGGGACTGGCTATGGCTACACCTTC	CASSSKGGTGYGYTF
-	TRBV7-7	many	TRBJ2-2	TGTGCCAGCAGCTTAGGTGTGCGGGAAAACACCGGGGAGCTGTTTTTT	CASSLGVRENTGELFF
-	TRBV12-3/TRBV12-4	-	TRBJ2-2	TGTCCCAGCAGTTTAATAAAAAAATGGGGGGCCAACGCCGGGGAGCTGTTTTTT	CPSSLIKKWGANAGELFF
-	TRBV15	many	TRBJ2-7	TGTGCCACCAGCAGAGATTACGGGAAAGACAGGTACGAGCAGTACTTC	CATSRDYGKDRYEQYF
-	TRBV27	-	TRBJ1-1	TGTGCCACCCAACGATGGACTGAAGCTTTCTTT	CATQRWTEAFF
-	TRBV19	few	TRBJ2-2	TGTGCCAGTAGCCGGGACACGAAAATCGGGGAGCTGTTTTTT	CASSRDTKIGELFF
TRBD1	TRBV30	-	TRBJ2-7	TGTGCCTGGAATCCCGGGGACAGGGAGTTCACCGAGCAGTACTTC	CAWNPGDREFTEQYF
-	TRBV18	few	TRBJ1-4	TGTGCCAGCTCACCACCACCCGACCGAGCAACTAATGAAAAACTGTTTTTT	CASSPPPDRATNEKLFF
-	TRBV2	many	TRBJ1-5	TGTGCCAGCAGGGGGTCCCCGGGGAATCAGCCCCAGCATTTT	CASRGSPGNQPQHF
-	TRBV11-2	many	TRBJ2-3	TGTGCCAGCAGCCGGCCCAACGGTCCGTATACGCAGTATTTT	CASSRPNGPYTQYF
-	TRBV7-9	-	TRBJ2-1	TGTGCCAGCAGTAATGAAAAGCTAGCCTCGTATGAGCAGTTCTTC	CASSNEKLASYEQFF
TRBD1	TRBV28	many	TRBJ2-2	TGTGCCAGCATCCAGGGGGTCGCGCCGAACACCGGGGAGCTGTTTTTT	CASIQGVAPNTGELFF
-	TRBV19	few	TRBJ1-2	TGTGCCAGTAGCCCGGGACCAACCTATGGCTACACCTTC	CASSPGPTYGYTF
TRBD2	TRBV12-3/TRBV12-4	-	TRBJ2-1	TGTGCCAGCACCGGGGGGGCGGGTTTCAATGAGCAGTTCTTC	CASTGGAGFNEQFF
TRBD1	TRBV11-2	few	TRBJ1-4	TGTGCCAGCAGCTTAGCTGGGACAGGGGGCTATGAAAAACTGTTTTTT	CASSLAGTGGYEKLFF
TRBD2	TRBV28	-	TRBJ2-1	TGTGCCAGCAGCTACGGGACTAGCAAGACCTCTGAGCAGTTCTTC	CASSYGTSKTSEQFF
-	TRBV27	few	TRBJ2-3	TGTGCCAGCAGTTTATGGGGGGAGGGCACAGATACGCAGTATTTT	CASSLWGEGTDTQYF
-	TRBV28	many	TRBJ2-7	TGTGCCAGCAGTCAACAGGGTCCTCCCTACGAGCAGTACTTC	CASSQQGPPYEQYF
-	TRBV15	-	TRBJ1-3	TGTGCCACCAGCAGCAGGGGTGGAAACACCATATATTTT	CATSSRGGNTIYF
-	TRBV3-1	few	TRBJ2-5	TGTGCCAGCAGCCTCGAGACTACCCGAACGGGCGAGACCCAGTACTTC	CASSLETTRTGETQYF
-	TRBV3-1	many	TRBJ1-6	TGTGCCAGCAGCCACGAAAATAATTCACCCCTCCACTTT	CASSHENNSPLHF
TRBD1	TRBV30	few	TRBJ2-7	TGTGCCTGGAGTGTCCAGACAGGGGACGAGCAGTACTTC	CAWSVQTGDEQYF
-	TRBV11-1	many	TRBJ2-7	TGTGCCAGCAGCTTAGGCCGGGGCGCAGGCTACGAGCAGTACTTC	CASSLGRGAGYEQYF
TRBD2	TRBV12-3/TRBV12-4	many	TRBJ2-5	TGTGCCAGCAGCCCCGGGGGGGTAGAGACCCAGTACTTC	CASSPGGVETQYF